Shown below are 32 T cell receptor beta chains from a single sample sequenced in a study of shared clonotypes between healthy human individuals. The repertoire was sequenced with immunoSEQ multiplex PCR; TCRdb's copy has only in-frame clones and lacks some. The sample consists of about 480,000 clones, around 79% of them appearing once. The sample taken for sequencing was PBMCs. All receptors derive from a woman in her 40s in good health. Some clones in this sample may be carry-over from other donors' samples.

The chain carries TRBV28 and TRBJ2-2; D gene ambiguous. CDR3 length: 15 residues. Germline loops: CDR1 MDHEN, CDR2 SYDVKM. The V gene lost 6 bases and the J gene lost 6 bases, with 17 bases spanning the gap. The CDR3 DNA reads as TGTGCCAGCAGCCGCGTGGGATTAAGGCCCGGGGAGCTGTTTTTT. Protein product: CASSRVGLRPGELFF.

This rearrangement joins TRBV7-6 to TRBJ1-1; perhaps TRBD1 as D (5 bases). In germline, CDR1 is SGHVS, CDR2 FNYEAQ. The CDR3 runs 15 residues. Deletions cut 5 bases from V and 1 base from J, with 14 bases between. The CDR3 is CASSPLTAENTEAFF. CDR3 nucleotide sequence: TGTGCCAGCAGCCCCCTGACAGCCGAGAACACTGAAGCTTTCTTT.

This clone appeared a few times. The DNA of the CDR3 is TGTGCCAGCAGCAAAGATCCTAGGGGCTCGAATACGCAGTATTTT. Translation gives CASSKDPRGSNTQYF. The rearrangement uses TRBV21-1 and TRBJ2-3; the table assigns TRBD1, which was not confirmed against the DNA. TRBV21-1 is classified as a pseudogene. This CDR3 has 15 amino acids.

This clone was counted between two and nine times. The J gene is TRBJ2-7, the V gene TRBV13, with D possibly matching TRBD2 (5 bases). Germline values: CDR1 PRHDT, CDR2 FYEKMQ (reference sequence). V was pared by 3 bases and J by 3 bases, with 12 bases between. The CDR3 spans 14 residues. CDR3 in amino acids: CASSFEGIGYEQYF. CDR3 sequence (DNA): TGTGCCAGCAGCTTTGAGGGAATAGGCTACGAGCAGTACTTC. Complete variable domain (other parts from reference TRBV13 and TRBJ2-7): AAGVIQSPRHLIKEKRETATLKCYPIPRHDTVYWYQQGPGQDPQFLISFYEKMQSDKGSIPDRFSAQQFSDYHSELNMSSLELGDSALYFCASSFEGIGYEQYFGPGTRLTVT.

This clone came up a few times. This sequence joins TRBV10-3 and TRBJ2-6; possibly TRBD2 for D (5 bases). The length of the CDR3 is 16 residues. The V gene lost 6 bases and the J gene lost 0 bases, with 12 bases spanning the gap. The V gene's germline CDR1 is ENHRY and CDR2 SYGVKD. Here the CDR3 DNA reads TGTGCCATCAGCGGTAGCGTCAACTCTGGGGCCAACGTCCTGACTTTC. This gives the protein CAISGSVNSGANVLTF.

This clone appeared a single time. The rearrangement joins TRBV27 to TRBJ2-7; TRBD1 aligns across 7 bases. Trimming took 5 bases from V and 2 from J; bases not matched to a gene: 18. The CDR3 loop spans 18 amino acids. Per the germline V gene, CDR1 is MNHEY and CDR2 is SMNVEV (reference sequence). DNA for the CDR3: TGTGCCAGCAGTCCATATCATCCCCGGCTGCAGGGGGCCTACGAGCAGTACTTC. Translation gives CASSPYHPRLQGAYEQYF.

This clone showed up just once. The chain uses TRBV5-4 and TRBJ1-2, with 11 bases fitting TRBD1. The CDR3 spans 14 residues. J lost 4 bases, V lost 3 bases, and 2 bases had no gene match. Germline CDR1 is SGHNT and CDR2 is YYREEE (reference sequence). The CDR3 loop is CASSSDRGLYGYTF. CDR3 coding DNA: TGTGCCAGCAGCTCGGACAGGGGGCTCTATGGCTACACCTTC.

The chain is built from TRBV28 and TRBJ2-7, with 7 positions matching TRBD1. V lost 6 bases, J lost 7 bases, and 6 bases stayed unmatched. CDR1 is MDHEN, CDR2 SYDVKM, per germline. The CDR3 totals 12 residues. Here the CDR3 reads CASRQPTGEQYF. CDR3 coding DNA: TGTGCCAGCAGACAGCCGACAGGGGAGCAGTACTTC.

On this clone itself: Other DNA sequences of this sample code for an identical CDR3. The rearrangement joins TRBV5-1 to TRBJ2-3; D gene ambiguous. V lost 3 bases and J lost 2, with 4 bases in between. The CDR3 contains 12 residues. The germline V gene has CDR1 SGHRS and CDR2 YFSETQ. The CDR3 bases are TGCGCCAGCAGCTCCAACACAGATACGCAGTATTTT. Encoded protein: CASSSNTDTQYF.

The V call is TRBV9, the J call TRBJ2-2; D is possibly TRBD1 (7 bases). Germline loops: CDR1 SGDLS, CDR2 YYNGEE. This CDR3 region has 15 residues. The germline V and J ends were trimmed by 1 base and 1 base, with 8 bases remaining between them. For the CDR3, the DNA is TGTGCCAGCAGCGTACAGGGGGGGAACACCGGGGAGCTGTTTTTT. Amino acids: CASSVQGGNTGELFF.

In DNA, the CDR3 is TGCGCCAGCAGCCAAGATTGGGCTAGCGGGAGGAGGGCAGATACGCAGTATTTT. Its protein is CASSQDWASGRRADTQYF. The chain uses TRBV4-1 and TRBJ2-3; 11 bases match TRBD2. CDR1 is MGHRA and CDR2 is YSYEKL in the germline V gene. The CDR3 loop spans 18 amino acids. V shed 0 bases, J shed 4 bases, and the junction held 9 bases outside the gene matches.

This CDR3 reads CASSVGSGNDNQPQHF. The CDR3 DNA reads as TGTGCCAGCAGCGTAGGGTCCGGGAATGACAATCAGCCCCAGCATTTT. The chain employs TRBV9 and TRBJ1-5; no reliable D call. The CDR3 length is 16 residues. V lost 0 bases, J lost 3 bases, and 13 bases lay in between. The V gene's germline CDR1 is SGDLS and CDR2 YYNGEE. Full variable domain (remainder filled in from reference TRBV9 and TRBJ1-5): DSGVTQTPKHLITATGQRVTLRCSPRSGDLSVYWYQQSLDQGLQFLIQYYNGEERAKGNILERFSAQQFPDLHSELNLSSLELGDSALYFCASSVGSGNDNQPQHFGDGTRLSIL.

The CDR3: CASSYSTTYEQYF. CDR3 DNA sequence: TGTGCCAGCAGTTACTCGACGACCTACGAGCAGTACTTC. The chain links TRBV6-6 to TRBJ2-7, with D unresolved. The CDR3 sequence is 13 residues long. Germline assignment: CDR1 MNHNY and CDR2 SVGAGI (reference sequence). V shed 0 bases and J shed 2 bases, with 5 bases lying between them.

Note on this clone: The sample contains more than one DNA sequence encoding this CDR3. The rearrangement links TRBV19 to TRBJ2-7, with 7 bases lining up with TRBD1. This CDR3 has 12 residues. Germline V gene data show CDR1 as LNHDA and CDR2 as SQIVND (reference sequence). V lost 8 bases, J lost 4 bases, and 5 bases stayed unmatched. The CDR3 DNA reads as TGTGCCAGTTCGACAGGGAGTTACGAGCAGTACTTC. Amino acid sequence: CASSTGSYEQYF.

This rearrangement joins TRBV30 to TRBJ2-5; 7 bases align to TRBD2. Germline values: CDR1 GTSNPN, CDR2 SVGIG (reference sequence). Losses at the gene ends were 3 bases for V and 4 bases for J; bases not matched to a gene: 11. This CDR3 is built from 15 residues. This chain's CDR3 is CAWSPPAGMGETQYF. The DNA of the CDR3 is TGTGCCTGGAGCCCACCAGCGGGAATGGGAGAGACCCAGTACTTC.

The V call is TRBV7-3, the J call TRBJ2-3; D unclear. Germline V lookup: CDR1 SGHTA, CDR2 FQGTGA. The V gene lost 2 bases and the J gene lost 4 bases, with 4 bases spanning the gap. The CDR3 consists of 12 residues. The DNA of the CDR3 is TGTGCCAGCAGCTTATCTCCAGATACGCAGTATTTT. Its protein product is CASSLSPDTQYF. Full variable domain (outside the CDR3, taken from reference TRBV7-3 and TRBJ2-3): GAGVSQTPSNKVTEKGKYVELRCDPISGHTALYWYRQSLGQGPEFLIYFQGTGAADDSGLPNDRFFAVRPEGSVSTLKIQRTERGDSAVYLCASSLSPDTQYFGPGTRLTVL.

CDR3 in amino acids: CASSGLGGSYEQYF. For the CDR3, the DNA is TGTGCCAGCAGTGGCCTGGGCGGGAGCTACGAGCAGTACTTC. The rearrangement joins TRBV2 to TRBJ2-7, with 7 bases aligning to TRBD2. The CDR3 is 14 residues long. Germline trimming cut 4 bases from V and 3 bases from J; bases unmatched to any gene: 6. The germline V gene encodes CDR1 SNHLY and CDR2 FYNNEI.

Notes on this clone: At one boundary the junction diverges from the germline segment, which might be a read error. The chain links TRBV20-1 to TRBJ2-7; 7 bases match TRBD1. This CDR3 is 10 amino acids long. From germline, CDR1 is DFQATT and CDR2 SNEGSKA (reference sequence). The CDR3 DNA reads as TGCAGTGCTAGTTTTGGGACAGCTAACTTC. Translation gives CSASFGTANF.

This chain connects TRBV15 to TRBJ1-2; D unclear. Germline V gene data show CDR1 as LNHNV and CDR2 as YYDKDF (reference sequence). V was cut by 0 bases and J by 0 bases, with 11 bases left in between. The CDR3 length is 16 residues. CDR3 DNA: TGTGCCACCAGCAGAGATCGGGAGGTAACTAACTATGGCTACACCTTC. Translated: CATSRDREVTNYGYTF.

The genes are TRBV5-1 and TRBJ2-1, with 12 positions matching TRBD2. CDR3 length: 15 amino acids. Per germline, CDR1 SGHRS and CDR2 YFSETQ. The V gene end was trimmed by 4 bases and the J gene end by 9 bases; junction bases not matched to a gene: 8. CDR3 nucleotides: TGCGCCAGCAGCCAGACTAGCGGGAGCCATGGTGAGCAGTTCTTC. It translates to CASSQTSGSHGEQFF. Full variable domain (remainder filled in from reference TRBV5-1 and TRBJ2-1): KAGVTQTPRYLIKTRGQQVTLSCSPISGHRSVSWYQQTPGQGLQFLFEYFSETQRNKGNFPGRFSGRQFSNSRSEMNVSTLELGDSALYLCASSQTSGSHGEQFFGPGTRLTVL.

This clone was seen just once. The chain links TRBV6-5 to TRBJ1-2; no firm D call. This CDR3 spans 13 amino acids. Between the trimmed V and J ends, which lost 3 bases and 0 bases, there was a span of 5 bases. CDR1 MNHEY and CDR2 SVGAGI come from the germline V gene. The CDR3 loop is CASSYGANYGYTF. The CDR3 region has the DNA TGTGCCAGCAGTTATGGGGCTAACTATGGCTACACCTTC.

This clone was picked up many times. V usage is TRBV15 and J usage is TRBJ2-7; D gene unclear. The germline V gene encodes CDR1 LNHNV and CDR2 YYDKDF (reference sequence). CDR3 length: 13 amino acids. V lost 0 bases and J 4 bases, leaving 7 bases between the germline ends. CDR3 sequence reads: CATSRDARYEQYF. CDR3 sequence (DNA): TGTGCCACCAGCAGAGATGCCCGATACGAGCAGTACTTC.

This clone was recorded a few times. The J gene is TRBJ2-7, the V gene TRBV11-1; D is uncertain. The V gene lost 2 bases and the J gene lost 2 bases, with 10 bases spanning the gap. Germline CDR1 SGHAT, CDR2 FQDESV (reference sequence). The CDR3 is 14 residues long. CDR3 loop: CASSLSVATYEQYF. In DNA, the CDR3 is TGTGCCAGCAGCTTATCCGTAGCTACCTACGAGCAGTACTTC.

In nucleotides, the CDR3 is TGCAGCGTTGAACAGTCCGGGGGAAACTACGAGCAGTACTTC. It is translated as CSVEQSGGNYEQYF. The V call is TRBV29-1, the J call TRBJ2-7, with TRBD2 as a possible D gene (6 bases). CDR1 and CDR2 (germline): SQVTM, ANQGSEA. The CDR3 is 14 residues long. Trimming shortened V by 2 bases and J by 3 bases, and 14 bases separated the two germline ends.

The rearrangement links TRBV19 to TRBJ2-1; a possible D gene is TRBD2 (6 bases). Per the germline V gene, CDR1 is LNHDA and CDR2 is SQIVND (reference sequence). Deletions cut 7 bases from V and 4 bases from J, with 14 bases between. The CDR3 totals 14 residues. The CDR3 DNA reads as TGTGCCAGTAAAGTCGGGACTGCATACAATGAGCAGTTCTTC. This codes for CASKVGTAYNEQFF. Filled out from reference TRBV19 and TRBJ2-1, the complete variable domain reads DGGITQSPKYLFRKEGQNVTLSCEQNLNHDAMYWYRQDPGQGLRLIYYSQIVNDFQKGDIAEGYSVSREKKESFPLTVTSAQKNPTAFYLCASKVGTAYNEQFFGPGTRLTVL.

The V call is TRBV7-2, the J call TRBJ2-1; no clear D gene. Germline V gene sequence: CDR1 SGHTA, CDR2 FQGNSA. This CDR3 comprises 14 residues. Trimming left V 1 base short and J 4 bases short, with 8 bases between. The CDR3 region is CASSLVPEYNEQFF. The CDR3 DNA reads TGTGCCAGCAGCTTAGTTCCTGAATACAATGAGCAGTTCTTC.

The chain links TRBV4-1 to TRBJ2-7; the D is unclear. The V and J ends lost 1 base and 1 base respectively, with 17 bases between them. The CDR3 runs to 17 residues. The germline CDR1 and CDR2 sequences are MGHRA and YSYEKL. The CDR3 sequence is CASSQGYSLLFSYEQYF. CDR3 nucleotide sequence: TGCGCCAGCAGCCAAGGCTACTCATTGCTGTTTTCCTACGAGCAGTACTTC.

The chain uses TRBV28 and TRBJ1-1, with 8 nucleotides matching TRBD1. Germline loops: CDR1 MDHEN, CDR2 SYDVKM. The ends lost 3 bases at V and 3 bases at J; junction bases unmatched: 0. The CDR3 loop spans 13 amino acids. The CDR3 loop is CASSLTGDTEAFF. The DNA for the CDR3 is TGTGCCAGCAGTTTGACAGGGGACACTGAAGCTTTCTTT.

The J gene is TRBJ1-1, the V gene TRBV27; D perhaps matches TRBD1 (6 bases). This CDR3 is built from 15 residues. Trimming stripped 5 bases from V and 5 bases from J, with 18 bases between. Germline-derived CDR1 and CDR2 are MNHEY and SMNVEV (reference sequence). CDR3 amino acids: CASSPTGLRGTEAFF. CDR3 DNA sequence: TGTGCCAGCAGTCCAACAGGGTTAAGAGGGACTGAAGCTTTCTTT.

This chain links TRBV19 with TRBJ2-5; 7 positions match TRBD2. Germline trimming cut 4 bases from V and 9 bases from J; bases unmatched to any gene: 11. The CDR3 is 14 residues long. The germline V gene encodes CDR1 LNHDA and CDR2 SQIVND (reference sequence). The CDR3 DNA reads as TGTGCCAGTAGTAAGGGTTTTCGGGACTACCCCCAGTACTTC. Residues: CASSKGFRDYPQYF.

This chain links TRBV23-1 with TRBJ2-5; weak D call: TRBD1 (5 bases). TRBV23-1 qualifies as an ORF whose function is uncertain. V lost 2 bases, J lost 1 base, and 14 bases lay in between. This CDR3 is 16 amino acids long. The CDR3 bases are TGCGCCAGCAGTCAACAGGGCTGCCACCCCCAAGAGACCCAGTACTTC. This codes for CASSQQGCHPQETQYF.

This chain joins TRBV6-1 and TRBJ1-3; D perhaps matches TRBD1 (6 bases). The V gene's germline CDR1 is MNHNS and CDR2 SASEGT. V was shortened by 0 bases and J by 4 bases, with 13 bases between the two germline ends. The CDR3 loop spans 16 amino acids. This chain's CDR3 is CASSEAYRESGNTIYF. The CDR3 region has the DNA TGTGCCAGCAGTGAAGCGTACAGGGAGTCCGGAAACACCATATATTTT.